This TCR beta chain is drawn from a study of T cell responses to AZD1222 COVID-19 vaccine listed by TCRdb under 2021. About the investigation overall: Because spike-specific TCR depth and breadth did not differ between the two schedules, AZD1222 recipients who got a second dose at roughly 4 weeks were pooled with those who got a second dose at roughly 12 weeks. A total of just over 230 trial participants underwent TCR sequencing, of whom roughly 210 received two doses of AZD1222 and about 25 received two doses of the MenACWY control vaccine. Trial participants were enrolled by age into 18-55, 56-69 and 70-plus year subgroups, with 148, 28 and 57 TCR-sequenced participants respectively. What the research found in general, with its limitations: Nearly half of unique spike-specific TCRs reportedly recognized epitopes outside regions mutated in the B.1.351 and B.1.1.7 variants. Conclusions about previously exposed vaccinees are limited because only five to seven AZD1222 recipients were SARS-CoV-2 seropositive at baseline. After two AZD1222 doses, both the breadth and the depth of spike-specific TCRs were significantly higher than at day 0 and than in MenACWY recipients. Most participants were white British and females outnumbered males, and the authors suggested that clonal diversity may have been underestimated. In the small 56-69-year group, the increase in depth fell short of significance, most likely because of low power. The whole spike protein was spanned by vaccine-associated CD4 TCRs, and dominant responses were seen in regions 160-218 and 743-854. Because no day 14 peak-response samples were available, the repertoires could be characterized only after the peak T cell response.

Inclusive of the bounding cysteine and phenylalanine, the CDR3 is 13 residues long. The entry retains the CDR3 DNA only, 39 bases that are in frame from base 1. Cut back by 0 bases and 6 bases, the V and J ends lie 10 bases apart. CDR1 and CDR2 are drawn from the germline V gene (reference sequence): GTSNPN, SVGIG. The time point label on this specimen signifies: baseline before first vaccination. Vaccinee samples came from UK trials COV001 and COV002, including a single-blind randomized controlled phase 2/3 trial of AZD1222 (ChAdOx1 nCoV-19) in healthy adults. Trial participant PBMC samples were collected at day 0 and day 28 after the second dose for TCRbeta chain sequencing. In the case of this clone: There is no known antigen for this receptor. Per-base qualities were not stored, and no clone one base away is much larger.

The CDR3 regions of human TCRbeta chains were analyzed by immunosequencing. The study's own analysis went as follows. Repertoire TCRs were checked for matches against a reference library of SARS-CoV-2-specific TCRs that had been generated using the MIRA antigen-specificity platform. Breadth meant the fraction of unique TCRs that were SARS-CoV-2-associated, whereas depth meant the fraction of total T cells that were SARS-CoV-2-associated. Using the MIRA data, each spike-specific TCR was mapped to the spike region that the TCR reacts to and placed in a CD4 or CD8 class. Log10-transformed breadth and depth values were compared by one-way ANOVA with Sidak's multiple comparisons tests. Imported from immuneACCESS, the table was reduced by TCRdb to in-frame sequences with V and J called. These copies leave out some clones; in studies compared against another copy, an unresolved V gene accounts for under half, and the cause of the remainder is not known. That table gives V, J and clone size, and the DNA gave D and trimming. The sample data list approximately 120,000 clones, and around 89% of these were observed just once. The ten largest make up around 4% of the sample.

The source is an adult in good health. This receptor chain uses TRBV30 and TRBJ2-3, with no D gene named confidently. Sequencing was performed on peripheral blood, taken on day 0 of AZD1222 vaccination. The nucleotide sequence is given as TGTGCCTGGAGTGTACTTTTGGGGGATACGCAGTATTTT. It encodes CAWSVLLGDTQYF. Extended through the reference TRBV30 and TRBJ2-3 proteins, this CDR3 yields the full variable domain: SQTIHQWPATLVQPVGSPLSLECTVEGTSNPNLYWYRQAAGRGLQLLFYSVGIGQISSEVPQNLSASRPQDRQFILSSKKLLLSDSGFYLCAWSVLLGDTQYFGPGTRLTVL.